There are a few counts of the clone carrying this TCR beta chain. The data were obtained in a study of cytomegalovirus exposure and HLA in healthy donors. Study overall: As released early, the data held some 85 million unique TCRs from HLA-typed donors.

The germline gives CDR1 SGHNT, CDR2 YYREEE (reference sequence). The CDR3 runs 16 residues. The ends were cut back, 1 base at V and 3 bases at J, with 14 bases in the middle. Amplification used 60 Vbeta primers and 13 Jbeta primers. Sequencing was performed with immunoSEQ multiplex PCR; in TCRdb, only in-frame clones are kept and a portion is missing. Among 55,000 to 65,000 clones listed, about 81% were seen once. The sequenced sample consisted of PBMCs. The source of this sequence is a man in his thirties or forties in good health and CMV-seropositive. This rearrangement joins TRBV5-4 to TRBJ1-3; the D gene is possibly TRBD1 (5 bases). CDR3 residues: CASSLSMGGSGNTIYF. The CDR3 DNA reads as TGTGCCAGCAGCTTGTCCATGGGGGGAAGTGGAAACACCATATATTTT.